The next 10 T cell receptor beta chains were all read from a single sample in a study of a mutant IDH1 vaccine in newly diagnosed glioma. Profiled with immunoSEQ multiplex PCR; TCRdb holds only in-frame clones, not every one. The repertoire includes around 54,000 clones, 80% to 85% of them detected once, and about 3.3% sits in the top ten. These TCRs' antigens remain unknown. Indicated time point: week 47, end of study. Vaccination used 300 ug of mutant IDH1 20-mer peptide per dose, with topical imiquimod. Here the sequenced sample was PBMCs, taken from a glioma patient whose treatment included an IDH1 peptide vaccine. The receptors originated from a woman in her forties or fifties with glioma.

The DNA of the CDR3 is TGCGCCAGCAGCTTGACGACAGGGAGCTCCTACGAGCAGTACTTC. Translating it yields CASSLTTGSSYEQYF. The chain recombines TRBV5-1 with TRBJ2-7; 7 nucleotides line up with TRBD1. The CDR3 has 15 residues. With V trimmed by 1 base and J by 0 bases, 4 bases remained unmatched. Germline assignment: CDR1 SGHRS and CDR2 YFSETQ. The whole variable domain, filled in from reference TRBV5-1 and TRBJ2-7, reads KAGVTQTPRYLIKTRGQQVTLSCSPISGHRSVSWYQQTPGQGLQFLFEYFSETQRNKGNFPGRFSGRQFSNSRSEMNVSTLELGDSALYLCASSLTTGSSYEQYFGPGTRLTVT.

J is TRBJ2-1 and V is TRBV2, with a weak D call TRBD1 (6 bases). CDR3 size: 13 residues. Germline CDR1 is SNHLY and CDR2 is FYNNEI. Trimming left V 4 bases short and J 6 bases short, with 10 bases between. In nucleotides, the CDR3 is TGTGCCAGCAGTGCAAGGGGGATCAATGAGCAGTTCTTC. Residues: CASSARGINEQFF. Together with reference TRBV2 and TRBJ2-1, the CDR3 gives the full variable domain: EPEVTQTPSHQVTQMGQEVILRCVPISNHLYFYWYRQILGQKVEFLVSFYNNEISEKSEIFDDQFSVERPDGSNFTLKIRSTKLEDSAMYFCASSARGINEQFFGPGTRLTVL.

This rearrangement joins TRBV5-1 to TRBJ1-1; 7 nucleotides align to TRBD1. The V segment lost 5 bases and the J segment 3 bases; nucleotides outside the gene matches: 10. The CDR3 is 15 residues long. In germline, CDR1 is SGHRS, CDR2 YFSETQ. The CDR3 bases are TGCGCCAGCAGTCAGCAACCAGGGGGACACACTGAAGCTTTCTTT. It specifies CASSQQPGGHTEAFF.

This clone was observed a single time. The rearrangement links TRBV19 to TRBJ1-2; D not resolved. Trimming left V 3 bases short and J 0 bases short, with 5 bases between. Germline CDR1 is LNHDA and CDR2 is SQIVND (reference sequence). CDR3 size: 13 residues. As DNA, the CDR3 is TGTGCCAGTAGTATCGGTGCTAACTATGGCTACACCTTC. This encodes CASSIGANYGYTF.

V usage is TRBV2 and J usage is TRBJ1-2; the D is unclear. CDR1 SNHLY and CDR2 FYNNEI come from the germline V gene. The CDR3 loop spans 11 amino acids. The V end lost 4 bases, the J end lost 3 bases, and 3 bases lay between the germline ends. CDR3 residues: CASSGHYGYTF. DNA for the CDR3: TGTGCCAGCAGTGGACACTATGGCTACACCTTC.

This chain connects TRBV11-3 to TRBJ2-1, with TRBD1 identical over 9 bases. The CDR3 extends over 14 amino acids. The trim removed 3 bases at V and 9 bases at J, leaving 6 bases unmatched. Germline CDR1 reads SGHNT; CDR2 reads YENEEA. CDR3 sequence: CASSFVGQGGEQFF. In nucleotides, the CDR3 is TGTGCCAGCAGCTTCGTGGGACAGGGAGGTGAGCAGTTCTTC.

The chain combines TRBV25-1 with TRBJ2-7, with 7 bases aligning to TRBD1. Germline V gene lookup returns CDR1 MGHDK and CDR2 SYGVNS. J lost 6 bases, V lost 5 bases, and 1 base had no gene match. The CDR3 is 11 residues long. Written as DNA, the CDR3 is TGTGCCAGCAGTCCAGGGGGCGAGCAGTACTTC. Amino acids: CASSPGGEQYF.

V usage is TRBV18 and J usage is TRBJ1-5; 7 nucleotides agree with TRBD1. Trimming removed 6 bases from V and 5 bases from J; junction bases left unmatched: 7. Germline V gene data show CDR1 as KGHSH and CDR2 as LQKENI. This CDR3 has 14 residues. The CDR3 DNA reads TGTGCCAGCTCCCCCCAGGGGGGTCATCAGCCCCAGCATTTT. Amino acid sequence: CASSPQGGHQPQHF.

The V gene is TRBV28, the J gene TRBJ1-5; no firm D call. Trimming removed 4 bases at V and 6 bases at J, with 19 bases between. Germline CDR1 is MDHEN and CDR2 is SYDVKM. The CDR3 runs to 16 residues. The chain's CDR3 is CASSSYRAPWSQPQHF. The CDR3 DNA reads as TGTGCCAGCAGTTCATACCGGGCCCCATGGAGTCAGCCCCAGCATTTT.

The chain recombines TRBV14 with TRBJ1-2; TRBD1 matches at 7 bases. Trimming removed 1 base from V and 8 bases from J; junction bases left unmatched: 4. The germline V gene has CDR1 SGHDN and CDR2 FVKESK. The CDR3 runs 13 residues. CDR3 nucleotide sequence: TGTGCCAGCAGCCAAGGGACAGGCAACGGCTACACCTTC. It specifies CASSQGTGNGYTF.